This T cell receptor beta chain appears in the sequencing data of a study of CD8+CD57+ T cells in acquired aplastic anemia. The overall study: Sorted CD4+ and CD8+ cells yielded roughly 3.1 ug of DNA on average.

Genomic DNA provided the template from which TCR beta VDJ and CDR3 profiles were obtained. MiXCR was run by TCRdb on the reads, yielding one entry per CDR3 protein. The data show about 190,000 distinct CDR3 sequences, roughly half seen once. This clonotype has a count of ten or more. Its target is unknown. Notes on the study in general: Patients and controls shared some 30 CD8+ CDR3 sequences, highly expressed in patients.

The CDR3 extends over 14 amino acids. Trimming cost V 0 bases and J 2 bases, with 5 bases left between them. From germline, CDR1 is SGHTS and CDR2 YDEGEE. The sequenced material came from sorted CD4+, CD8+, or CD8+CD57+ T cells (not recorded which) from PBMCs. The receptor was isolated from a human donor in good health, serving as a control. The chain is built from TRBV5-8 and TRBJ2-2; unclear D gene. The CDR3 region is CASSLAVNTGELFF. CDR3 in DNA: TGTGCCAGCAGCTTGGCCGTAAACACCGGGGAGCTGTTTTTT.